This T cell receptor (beta chain) was sequenced in a study of shared clonotypes between healthy human individuals. Study-wide points: Among non-shared clonotypes, generation probabilities were lower than among those shared by all four donors.

The naive CD8 population came from CD45RO-negative cells selected for CCR7, without terminally differentiated effector memory CD45RA+ cells. Germline V lookup: CDR1 MNHNY, CDR2 SVGAGI (reference sequence). V dropped 4 bases and J dropped 1 base, with 7 bases sitting between them. The CDR3 sequence is 13 residues long. Clones were sequenced by immunoSEQ multiplex PCR, and TCRdb holds only the in-frame ones, with some missing. The table has 1.5 million to 2.5 million clones, over 85% seen once; the top ten hold 1% to 1.5%. In regard to this clone: Its antigen is still unknown. Other DNA variants within this sample encode the same CDR3.

The chain carries TRBV6-6 and TRBJ2-5, with D unclear. Sequencing input: naive CD8+ T cells sorted from blood. The source of this sequence is a man between 18 and 35 years old in good health. The CDR3 reads CASSFSSQETQYF. The CDR3, as DNA: TGTGCCAGCAGTTTCTCCAGCCAAGAGACCCAGTACTTC.